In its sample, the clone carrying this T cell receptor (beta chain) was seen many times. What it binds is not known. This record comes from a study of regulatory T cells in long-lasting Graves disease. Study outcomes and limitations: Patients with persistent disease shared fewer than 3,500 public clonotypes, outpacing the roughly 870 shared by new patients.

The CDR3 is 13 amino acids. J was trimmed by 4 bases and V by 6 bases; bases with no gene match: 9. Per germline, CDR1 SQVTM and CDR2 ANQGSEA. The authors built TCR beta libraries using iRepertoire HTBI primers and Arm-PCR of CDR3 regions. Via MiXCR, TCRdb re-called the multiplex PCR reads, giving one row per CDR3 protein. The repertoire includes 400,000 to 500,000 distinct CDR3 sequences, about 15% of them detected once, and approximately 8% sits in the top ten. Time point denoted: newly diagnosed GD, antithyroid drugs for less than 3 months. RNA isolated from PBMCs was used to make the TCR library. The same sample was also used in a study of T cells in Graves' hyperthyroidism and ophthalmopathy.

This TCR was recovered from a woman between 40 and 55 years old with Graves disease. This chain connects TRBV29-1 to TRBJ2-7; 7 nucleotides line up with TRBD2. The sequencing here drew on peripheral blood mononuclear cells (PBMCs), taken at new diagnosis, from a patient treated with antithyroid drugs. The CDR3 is CSVARGDSYEQYF. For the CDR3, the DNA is TGCAGCGTGGCCCGGGGGGATTCTTACGAGCAGTACTTC.